Listed here are 11 T cell receptor beta chains from one sample, sequenced in a study of cytomegalovirus exposure and HLA in healthy donors. Researchers ran the PCR with 60 Vbeta and 13 Jbeta primers. Sequencing was performed with immunoSEQ multiplex PCR; in TCRdb, only in-frame clones are kept and a portion is missing. The table shows approximately 150,000 clones, with 60% to 80% occurring only once. Sample: PBMCs. The receptors derive from a man between 35 and 55 years old in good health and CMV-seropositive.

The rearrangement uses TRBV5-1 and TRBJ2-1; perhaps TRBD2 as D (6 bases). Trimming shortened V by 0 bases and J by 4 bases, and 8 bases separated the two germline ends. CDR1 and CDR2 from the germline V gene are SGHRS and YFSETQ. The CDR3 consists of 14 residues. CDR3 DNA: TGCGCCAGCAGCTTGGATAGCGGATACAATGAGCAGTTCTTC. It specifies CASSLDSGYNEQFF.

The chain couples TRBV6-1 to TRBJ2-3; the match to TRBD1 covers 10 bases. Trimming cost V 4 bases and J 4 bases; bases outside gene matches: 17. CDR1 and CDR2 (germline): MNHNS, SASEGT. There are 19 residues in the CDR3. The CDR3 is CASSVSGTGAGGWPDTQYF. The CDR3 DNA reads TGTGCCAGCAGTGTCTCCGGGACAGGGGCGGGAGGTTGGCCAGATACGCAGTATTTT.

This chain joins TRBV5-1 and TRBJ2-1; a possible D gene is TRBD1 (6 bases). The CDR3 has 15 residues. Trimming removed 0 bases at V and 2 bases at J, with 9 bases between. The germline gives CDR1 SGHRS, CDR2 YFSETQ. The CDR3 reads CASSLGGPPYNEQFF. The DNA of the CDR3 is TGCGCCAGCAGCTTGGGGGGGCCACCCTACAATGAGCAGTTCTTC.

The chain carries TRBV6-5 and TRBJ2-7, with 10 bases that match TRBD1. Germline V gives CDR1 MNHEY, CDR2 SVGAGI. The CDR3 loop spans 14 amino acids. Trimming took 6 bases from V and 0 from J; bases not matched to a gene: 2. The DNA for the CDR3 is TGTGCCAGCAGCAGGACAGGGGGCTCCTACGAGCAGTACTTC. Amino acids: CASSRTGGSYEQYF.

The chain couples TRBV10-1 to TRBJ1-3; the D is unclear. Germline V CDR1 and CDR2: WNHNN, SYGVQD (reference sequence). V was pared by 0 bases and J by 5 bases, with 11 bases between. The length of the CDR3 is 15 residues. The CDR3 DNA reads as TGCGCCAGCAGTGAGTCCGTGGAGGCTAGAAACACCATATATTTT. Translation gives CASSESVEARNTIYF.

The chain joins TRBV7-2 to TRBJ1-4, with D possibly matching TRBD1 (6 bases). V was cut by 4 bases and J by 4 bases, with 13 bases left in between. CDR1 and CDR2 (germline): SGHTA, FQGNSA. The CDR3 contains 15 residues. The CDR3 loop is CASSYLQGGNEKLFF. The CDR3 DNA is TGTGCCAGCAGCTACCTACAGGGCGGTAATGAAAAACTGTTTTTT.

The chain employs TRBV18 and TRBJ1-4, with D hard to call. The CDR3 loop spans 14 amino acids. Trimming pared 0 bases from V and 7 bases from J, leaving 9 bases between. Germline CDR1 is KGHSH and CDR2 is LQKENI. The CDR3 here is CASSPPEVPEKLFF. The DNA of the CDR3 is TGTGCCAGCTCACCACCGGAGGTCCCTGAAAAACTGTTTTTT.

The rearrangement joins TRBV1 to TRBJ2-1; TRBD2, as called in the table, went unchecked against the DNA. TRBV1 is flagged as a pseudogene. The CDR3 runs to 16 residues. CDR3 sequence: CTSRTGLAGTHNEQFF. CDR3 in DNA: TGCACCAGCAGAACGGGACTAGCGGGAACCCACAATGAGCAGTTCTTC.

The chain has TRBV7-9 and TRBJ2-1; 12 nucleotides agree with TRBD2. The CDR3 consists of 16 residues. CDR1 is SEHNR and CDR2 is FQNEAQ in the germline V gene (reference sequence). Unmatched junction bases numbered 4, after V lost 5 bases and J lost 2 bases. CDR3 bases: TGTGCCAGCAGCAAACTAGCGGGGGGAACCTACAATGAGCAGTTCTTC. The encoded protein is CASSKLAGGTYNEQFF. Full variable domain (outside the CDR3, taken from reference TRBV7-9 and TRBJ2-1): DTGVSQNPRHKITKRGQNVTFRCDPISEHNRLYWYRQTLGQGPEFLTYFQNEAQLEKSRLLSDRFSAERPKGSFSTLEIQRTEQGDSAMYLCASSKLAGGTYNEQFFGPGTRLTVL.

The rearrangement links TRBV5-8 to TRBJ2-3; TRBD2 might be the D (6 bases). This CDR3 region has 15 residues. Germline V CDR1 and CDR2: SGHTS, YDEGEE. V was clipped by 0 bases and J by 4 bases, with 12 bases between them. The CDR3 bases are TGTGCCAGCAGCTTGGCTGGGGGGATGGCAGATACGCAGTATTTT. This sequence encodes CASSLAGGMADTQYF.

In nucleotides, the CDR3 is TGTGCCAGCAGAAGTGACGGGTCTGGAAACACCATATATTTT. Encoded protein: CASRSDGSGNTIYF. The rearrangement joins TRBV2 to TRBJ1-3, with D hard to call. The germline V and J ends were trimmed by 6 bases and 1 base, with 10 bases remaining between them. The CDR3 spans 14 residues. Germline V gene data show CDR1 as SNHLY and CDR2 as FYNNEI.